This T cell receptor beta chain appears in the sequencing data of a study of T cells in Graves' hyperthyroidism and ophthalmopathy. Amplification targeted TCR beta CDR3 regions from RNA transcripts. HTBI primers were the set used in a first-round RT-PCR of the TCR CDR3. TCRdb reprocessed the multiplex PCR reads with MiXCR, giving one entry per CDR3 protein. The sample consists of a few hundred thousand distinct CDR3 sequences, roughly 15% of them appearing once. The V and J ends lost 0 bases and 14 bases respectively, with 23 bases between them. The germline CDR1 and CDR2 sequences are SEHNR and FQNEAQ (reference sequence). The CDR3 has 17 residues. This clonotype came up a few times.

This TCR was recovered from a woman aged 30 to 39 with Graves' ophthalmopathy. The sample taken for sequencing was blood. The J gene is TRBJ1-6, the V gene TRBV7-9; D perhaps matches TRBD1 (6 bases). The CDR3 bases are TGTGCCAGCAGCTTAGCGCATAACAGGGCCAAGCCTGTGGCCCTCCACTTT. Encoded protein: CASSLAHNRAKPVALHF. The entire variable domain, with the rest obtained from reference TRBV7-9 and TRBJ1-6, is as follows: DTGVSQNPRHKITKRGQNVTFRCDPISEHNRLYWYRQTLGQGPEFLTYFQNEAQLEKSRLLSDRFSAERPKGSFSTLEIQRTEQGDSAMYLCASSLAHNRAKPVALHFGNGTRLTVT.